A single T cell receptor beta chain is shown here with its context. The CDR3 spans 15 residues. Germline-derived CDR1 and CDR2 are MNHEY and SMNVEV (reference sequence). V was cut by 4 bases and J by 2 bases, with 13 bases left in between. This record comes from a study of T cells after yellow fever vaccination. TCRdb re-derived calls from the 5' RACE reads in MiXCR, one entry per CDR3 protein. The sample shows 300,000 to 400,000 distinct CDR3 sequences, about 4% of them seen only once. The origin of this receptor is a young man who received the YFV17D yellow fever vaccine. This sequence joins TRBV27 and TRBJ2-3, with D possibly matching TRBD1 (6 bases). The specimen was PBMCs, collected 5 days after the yellow fever booster vaccination. CDR3 amino acids: CASSSRTVTTDTQYF. CDR3 nucleotide sequence: TGTGCCAGCAGTTCGCGGACAGTCACCACAGATACGCAGTATTTT.